The entry below gives a single T cell receptor (beta chain) sequence along with its context. The antigen is not known. This entry is derived from a study of cytomegalovirus exposure and HLA in healthy donors. Overall study findings and caveats: A later analysis reportedly found that, within productive TCRs, an Asian-associated ancestry cluster had fewer N-insertions than the mean observed across the roughly 610 donors. The authors excluded some V segments, including TRBV6-2 and TRBV6-3, as indistinguishable.

The CDR3 spans 11 residues. From germline, CDR1 is DFQATT and CDR2 SNEGSKA (reference sequence). The V end lost 0 bases, the J end lost 8 bases, and 4 bases lay between the germline ends. With 60 Vbeta and 13 Jbeta primers, the PCR was carried out. The assay was immunoSEQ multiplex PCR, and TCRdb's table has in-frame clones only and misses some. Of fewer than 200,000 clones listed, around 64% are singletons. The chain has TRBV20-1 and TRBJ1-4; D ambiguous. This clonotype was obtained from a young woman in good health and CMV-seronegative. Sequenced: PBMCs. The DNA for the CDR3 is TGCAGTGCTAGAGATCGGGAAAAACTGTTTTTT. Protein: CSARDREKLFF.